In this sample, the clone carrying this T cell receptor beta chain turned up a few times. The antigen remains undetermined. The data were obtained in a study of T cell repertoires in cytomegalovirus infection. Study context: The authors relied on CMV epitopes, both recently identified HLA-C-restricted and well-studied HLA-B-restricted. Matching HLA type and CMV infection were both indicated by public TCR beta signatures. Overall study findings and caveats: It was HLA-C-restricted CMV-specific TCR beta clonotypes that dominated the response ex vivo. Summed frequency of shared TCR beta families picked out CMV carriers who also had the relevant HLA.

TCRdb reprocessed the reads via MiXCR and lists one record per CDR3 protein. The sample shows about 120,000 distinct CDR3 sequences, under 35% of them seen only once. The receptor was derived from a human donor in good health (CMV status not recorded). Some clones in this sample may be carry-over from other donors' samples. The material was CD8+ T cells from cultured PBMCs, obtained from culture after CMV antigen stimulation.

This CDR3 reads CASSLEGSRAFF. In nucleotides, the CDR3 is TGTGCCAGCAGCTTAGAGGGGAGTCGGGCTTTCTTT. The rearrangement joins TRBV7-3 to TRBJ1-1; maybe TRBD1 (5 bases). The germline V and J ends were trimmed by 2 bases and 11 bases, with 12 bases remaining between them. CDR3 length: 12 amino acids. Per the germline V gene, CDR1 is SGHTA and CDR2 is FQGTGA.